Included here is one TCR beta chain sequence, with context. Antigen: not known. This sample is drawn from a study of somatic mutations in cytotoxic T cells in rheumatoid arthritis. V lost 0 bases and J lost 4; bases outside the gene matches: 6. The CDR3 covers 16 residues. The germline CDR1 and CDR2 sequences are MGHRA and YSYEKL. General study points: There were about an eighth of the roughly 60 patients in whom the largest CD8+ clone exceeded 20% of CD8+ cells. The clonality of CD8+ T cells was not significantly different between rheumatoid arthritis patients and age-matched healthy controls. Age was associated with higher CD8+ clonality in rheumatoid arthritis patients, not in healthy controls.

CD4+ and CD8+ cells were isolated by positive magnetic bead selection, with purity checked by flow cytometry. Clones were read by immunoSEQ multiplex PCR, and TCRdb kept only the in-frame ones, dropping some. The repertoire holds 12,000 or so clones, with roughly 87% as singletons. V gene TRBV4-1 combines with J gene TRBJ2-7; 10 nucleotides line up with TRBD2. The specimen sequenced was CD8+ T cells sorted from blood. This sequence was found in a woman aged 60 to 75 in good health. The CDR3 sequence: CASSQDSGLAVYEQYF. The CDR3 DNA sequence: TGCGCCAGCAGCCAAGATTCAGGACTAGCGGTATACGAGCAGTACTTC.